This T cell receptor (beta chain) originates from a study of cytomegalovirus exposure and HLA in healthy donors. Study details: Unique TCRs numbering roughly 85 million, obtained from HLA-typed donors, made up an early data release.

Remarks on this clone: What it binds is not known.

Findings and caveats of the study: Later on, a genetic analysis was performed. It linked a missense variant in DCLRE1C with V- and J-gene trimming of TCR beta. When presence/absence was analysed, sequencing depth was taken to be roughly uniform across donors. Accurate predictions that matched the HLA-A and HLA-B alleles of most subjects were reportedly made from TCR beta sequences.

Germline V CDR1 and CDR2: ENHRY, SYGVKD. This CDR3 spans 16 amino acids. Trimming shortened V by 2 bases and J by 3 bases, and 15 bases separated the two germline ends. 13 Jbeta primers and 60 Vbeta primers were used for the PCR. Data came from immunoSEQ multiplex PCR; TCRdb stores just in-frame clones and leaves some out. The sample carries 85,000 to 100,000 clones, 60% to 80% recorded once. Input material: PBMCs. The origin of this receptor is a man in his 60s in good health and CMV-seronegative. V is TRBV10-3 and J is TRBJ2-3; TRBD1 might be the D (6 bases). The CDR3 sequence: CAISESETGGTDTQYF. Here the CDR3 DNA reads TGTGCCATCAGTGAGAGCGAGACAGGCGGAACAGATACGCAGTATTTT.